This T cell receptor beta chain was sequenced in a study of blood T cell repertoires in COVID-19. This clone was seen a handful of times. Profiled with immunoSEQ multiplex PCR; TCRdb holds only in-frame clones, not every one. The sample includes approximately 360,000 clones, over 80% of them seen just once. In terms of age and location, participants ranged from about 18 to 89 years and lived in under 30 US areas. Cohort 3 donors counted as recovered after two negative PCRs, clearance, or resolved symptoms. After removal of 2 bases from V and 2 bases from J, the junction contained 2 bases not matched to a gene. Germline V gene data show CDR1 as MNHNS and CDR2 as SASEGT. The CDR3 runs 14 residues.

V gene TRBV6-1 combines with J gene TRBJ1-2, with 7 bases fitting TRBD1. The sample was PBMCs or T cells enriched from blood (not recorded which). The sequence was obtained from a woman aged 45-59 years who had recovered from COVID-19. DNA of the CDR3: TGTGCCAGCAGTGAAAACAGGGGAAACTATGGCTACACCTTC. It codes for CASSENRGNYGYTF.